This record covers a single T cell receptor beta chain. The CDR3 does not end in the conserved phenylalanine or tryptophan, so this is likely a read error. Germline CDR1 is LNHNV and CDR2 is YYDKDF (reference sequence). The CDR3 extends over 15 amino acids. V shed 6 bases, J shed 5 bases, and the junction held 8 bases outside the gene matches. Peripheral blood from each donor was collected in a volume of 8 to 10 milliliters. These data originate in a study of blood T cells in healthy people across ages. Combining a sample-barcoded 5' primer with a J-beta primer mix, a second PCR ran for roughly 7 to 12 cycles. One entry per CDR3 protein, called by TCRdb with MiXCR from the 5' RACE reads. The table lists roughly 550,000 distinct CDR3 sequences, 24% of them singletons. These data also featured in a second study, about T cells of mothers and their children. Turning to that study: A few healthy Caucasian mothers, along with their six children, served as the donors. From each mother came over 8.5 million TCR beta CDR3 reads, and from each child came 3 million to 3.5 million.

The rearrangement links TRBV15 to TRBJ2-1; 9 bases are shared with TRBD1. The clonotype was recovered from a boy younger than 18 in good health. The specimen was blood. CDR3 DNA: TGTGCCACCAGGACACAGGGGGCTAGTAACAATGAGCAGTTCCTC. Residues: CATRTQGASNNEQFL.